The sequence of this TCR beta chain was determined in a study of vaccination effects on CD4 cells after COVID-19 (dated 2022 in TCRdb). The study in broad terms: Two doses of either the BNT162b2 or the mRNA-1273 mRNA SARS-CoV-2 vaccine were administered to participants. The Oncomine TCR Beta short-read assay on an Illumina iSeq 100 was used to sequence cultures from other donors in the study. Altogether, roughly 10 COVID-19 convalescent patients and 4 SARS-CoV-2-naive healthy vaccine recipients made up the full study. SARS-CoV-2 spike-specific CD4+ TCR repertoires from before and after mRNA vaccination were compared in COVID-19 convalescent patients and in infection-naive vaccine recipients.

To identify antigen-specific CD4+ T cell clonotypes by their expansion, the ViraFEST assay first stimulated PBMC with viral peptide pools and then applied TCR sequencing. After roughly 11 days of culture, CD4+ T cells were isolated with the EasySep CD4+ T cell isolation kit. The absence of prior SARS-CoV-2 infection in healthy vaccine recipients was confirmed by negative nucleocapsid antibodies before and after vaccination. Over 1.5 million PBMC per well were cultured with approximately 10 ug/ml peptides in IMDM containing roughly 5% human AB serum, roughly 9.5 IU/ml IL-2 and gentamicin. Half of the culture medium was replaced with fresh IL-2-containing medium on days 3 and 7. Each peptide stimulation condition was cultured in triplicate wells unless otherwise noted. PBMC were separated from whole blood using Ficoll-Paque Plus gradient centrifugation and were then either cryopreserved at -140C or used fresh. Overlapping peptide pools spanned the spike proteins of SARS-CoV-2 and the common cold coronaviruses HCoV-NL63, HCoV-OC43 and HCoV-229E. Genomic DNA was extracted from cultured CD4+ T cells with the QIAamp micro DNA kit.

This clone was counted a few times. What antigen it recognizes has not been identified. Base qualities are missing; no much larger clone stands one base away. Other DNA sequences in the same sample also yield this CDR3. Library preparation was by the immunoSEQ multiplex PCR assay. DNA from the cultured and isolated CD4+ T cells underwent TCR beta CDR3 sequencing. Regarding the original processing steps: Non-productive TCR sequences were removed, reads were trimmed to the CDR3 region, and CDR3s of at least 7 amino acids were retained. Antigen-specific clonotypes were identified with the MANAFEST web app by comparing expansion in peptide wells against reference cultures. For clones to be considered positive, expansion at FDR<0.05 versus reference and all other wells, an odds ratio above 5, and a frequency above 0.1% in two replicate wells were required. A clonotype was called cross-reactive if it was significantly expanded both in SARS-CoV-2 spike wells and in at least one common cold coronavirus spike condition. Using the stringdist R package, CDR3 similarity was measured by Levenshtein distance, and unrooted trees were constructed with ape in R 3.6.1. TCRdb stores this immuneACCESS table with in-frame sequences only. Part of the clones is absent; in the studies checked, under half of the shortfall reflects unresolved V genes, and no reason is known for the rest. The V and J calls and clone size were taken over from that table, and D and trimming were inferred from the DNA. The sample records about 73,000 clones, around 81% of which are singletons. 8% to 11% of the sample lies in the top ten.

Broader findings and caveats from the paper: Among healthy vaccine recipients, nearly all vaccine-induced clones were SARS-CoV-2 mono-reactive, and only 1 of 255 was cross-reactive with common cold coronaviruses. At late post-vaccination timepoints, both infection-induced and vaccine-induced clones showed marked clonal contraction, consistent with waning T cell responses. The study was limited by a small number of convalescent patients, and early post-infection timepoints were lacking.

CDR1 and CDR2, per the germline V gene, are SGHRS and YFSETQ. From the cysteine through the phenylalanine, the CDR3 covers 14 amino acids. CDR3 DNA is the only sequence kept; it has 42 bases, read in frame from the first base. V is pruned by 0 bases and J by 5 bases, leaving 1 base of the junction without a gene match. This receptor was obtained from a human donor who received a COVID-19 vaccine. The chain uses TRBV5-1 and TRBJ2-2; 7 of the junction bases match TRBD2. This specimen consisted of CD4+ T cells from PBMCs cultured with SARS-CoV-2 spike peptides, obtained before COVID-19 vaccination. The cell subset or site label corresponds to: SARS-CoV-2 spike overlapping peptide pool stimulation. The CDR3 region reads CASSLAGGTGELFF. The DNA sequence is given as TGCGCCAGCAGCTTGGCCGGGGGGACCGGGGAGCTGTTTTTT.